This is a list of T cell receptor beta chains from one sample in a study of Tregs in tolerant kidney transplant recipients. Assay: immunoSEQ multiplex PCR; the TCRdb copy retains only in-frame clones and omits some. Among 75,000 to 95,000 clones listed, 90% to 95% were seen once. The sequenced sample was CD8+ T cells from blood. All receptors derive from a human donor in good health. The CDR3 runs from the conserved cysteine through the conserved F or W. D genes are given only for firm matches. Size is omitted from some rows. Given values are once, few, many or a class for expanded clones.

TRBJ2-1 TRBD2 TRBV4-1 NA CASSQAPGGGRSEQFF TGCGCCAGCAGCCAAGCCCCGGGGGGGGGTCGGAGTGAGCAGTTCTTC
TRBJ2-3 NA TRBV7-2 once CATSGTSMADTQYF TGTGCCACGTCGGGGACCTCCATGGCAGATACGCAGTATTTT
TRBJ2-5 NA TRBV13 NA CASSSPSLETQYF TGTGCCAGCAGCTCCCCTAGCCTAGAGACCCAGTACTTC
TRBJ2-7 TRBD2 TRBV13 NA CASRHKGGRAREQYF TGTGCCAGCAGACATAAGGGCGGGAGGGCTCGCGAGCAGTACTTC
TRBJ1-5 TRBD1 TRBV19 NA CASSIDQGGGHQPQHF TGTGCCAGTAGTATAGATCAAGGGGGCGGGCATCAGCCCCAGCATTTT
TRBJ2-3 NA TRBV9 NA CASSDGTSSTDTQYF TGTGCCAGCAGCGATGGGACATCTAGCACAGATACGCAGTATTTT
TRBJ2-6 TRBD1 TRBV9 NA CASSDQTGWLVGANVLTF TGTGCCAGCAGCGATCAGACAGGGTGGTTGGTTGGGGCCAACGTCCTGACTTTC
TRBJ1-1 NA TRBV11-1 NA CASSLTESTNTEAFF TGTGCCAGCAGCTTGACAGAGTCCACGAACACTGAAGCTTTCTTT
TRBJ1-1 NA TRBV7-9 NA CASSLPFGAEAFF TGTGCCAGCAGCTTACCTTTCGGCGCTGAAGCTTTCTTT
TRBJ1-2 NA TRBV29-1 once CSVEGGRVGYTF TGCAGCGTTGAAGGGGGCAGGGTTGGCTACACCTTC
TRBJ2-5 TRBD1 TRBV19 NA CASSARTGGWETQYF TGTGCCAGTAGTGCCCGGACAGGGGGCTGGGAGACCCAGTACTTC
TRBJ2-2 NA TRBV14 NA CASSPVTGSTGELFF TGTGCCAGCAGCCCAGTTACAGGGAGCACCGGGGAGCTGTTTTTT
TRBJ2-5 TRBD2 TRBV6-5 few CASSVASGGAETQYF TGTGCCAGCAGTGTGGCCAGCGGGGGAGCGGAGACCCAGTACTTC
TRBJ1-2 NA TRBV2 NA CASSGGVGPVYGYTF TGTGCCAGCAGTGGGGGGGTGGGACCCGTCTATGGCTACACCTTC
TRBJ2-2 NA TRBV14 once CASSQVTGELFF TGTGCCAGCAGCCAAGTTACCGGGGAGCTGTTTTTT
TRBJ1-5 NA TRBV7-9 NA CASSSGHQPQHF TGTGCCAGCAGCTCAGGGCATCAGCCCCAGCATTTT
TRBJ2-7 NA TRBV21-1 NA CASRMGTGCYEQYF TGTGCCAGCCGCATGGGGACAGGGTGCTACGAGCAGTACTTC
TRBJ2-7 NA TRBV7-9 NA CASSTPYEQYF TGTGCCAGCAGCACCCCCTACGAGCAGTACTTC
TRBJ2-7 NA TRBV11-3 NA CASSSTYGYEQYF TGTGCCAGCAGCTCTACCTACGGGTACGAGCAGTACTTC